The sequence of this T cell receptor (beta chain) was determined in a study of blood T cell repertoires in COVID-19 (dated by TCRdb to about 2020). As for the study more broadly: Collaborator samples came from the United States, Italy and Spain and covered acute and convalescent phases of COVID-19. The material from the prospective study consisted of cDNA or gDNA derived from T cells, B-cell-depleted T cells, or PBMCs. The dataset comprised deeply sampled blood TCRbeta repertoires from subjects exposed to, actively infected with, or recovered from COVID-19. The repertoires were released in a freely available public database intended as a resource for research on the immune response to SARS-CoV-2. The samples were drawn from two sources: the first 160 participants of the ongoing ImmuneRACE study, and 1,200 or so subjects contributed by 6 global collaborators. A de-identified subject ID, COVID-19 status, age in years and sex were almost always included in the sample metadata. Where HLA class I and class II types were available, the types were taken from metadata supplied by the sample provider, not from assay-based typing.

CDR1 and CDR2 were assigned from the germline V gene as SGDLS and YYNGEE. V and J lose 0 bases and 0 bases, and a span of 6 bases separates them. The CDR3, cysteine through phenylalanine, is 14 amino acids long. The DNA shown is the 42-base CDR3, in frame from base 1. Comment on this clone: Its antigen remains undetermined. Per-nucleotide qualities are absent, and no much larger clonotype sits a single base away.

TCRbeta CDR3 regions were amplified from genomic DNA using the immunoSEQ Assay, a bias-controlled multiplex PCR. The original methods were these. The number of nucleated cells in each sample was estimated from the amplification of reference gene primers within the assay. To quantify the absolute abundance of each unique TCRbeta CDR3 rearrangement, sequence reads were collapsed and filtered. For each sample, productive Simpson clonality was calculated by taking the square root of Simpson's diversity index across productive rearrangements. TCRdb took over this immuneACCESS table, retaining in-frame rearrangements with V and J assigned. Such tables are incomplete; in checked studies, under half of the missing clones stem from an unresolved V gene, and the remainder is unexplained. D and trimming were read from the DNA, whereas the V and J calls and clone size are those reported in that table. This sample is represented by 110,000 to 150,000 clones; approximately 80% of them were singletons. Approximately 45% of the sample is held by the ten biggest clonotypes.

The collaborating institutions used their own protocols to collect whole blood in K2EDTA tubes. For TCRbeta analysis, collaborators shipped samples in one of three forms: frozen whole blood, isolated PBMCs, or DNA extracted from either of those sample types. The full study reports these points: Clinical and demographic metadata were provided uncurated, with the amount varying by source and participant.

This clonotype was obtained from a human donor in a cohort sampled during active COVID-19. Here the chain combines TRBV9 and TRBJ1-2, with the D gene call left open. The sequencing sample was made of peripheral blood. Here the CDR3 is given as CASSVVAANYGYTF. The DNA reads as follows: TGTGCCAGCAGCGTAGTTGCAGCTAACTATGGCTACACCTTC.